This TCR beta chain was captured by sequencing in a study of blood T cell repertoires in COVID-19. For the study at large: Samples taken during acute and convalescent COVID-19 were collected in the United States, Italy and Spain. PBMCs, B-cell-depleted T cells, or T cells were the source of the cDNA or gDNA that made up the material.

In the original processing: For nucleated cells, counts were estimated from reference gene primer amplification. Measured with immunoSEQ multiplex PCR; TCRdb has only the in-frame clones, and not every one. V and J calls plus clone size are reproduced from that table; the DNA served to infer D and trimming. The sample gives some 200,000 clones, 80% to 85% of which show up once; about 2.3% is in the top ten. V trimming: 0 bases; J trimming: 4 bases; junction bases outside the gene matches: 5. Germline CDR1 is SGDLS and CDR2 is YYNGEE. The CDR3 length is 17 residues. The sequencing sample was made of peripheral blood. This TCR derives from a woman aged 55-70 years with acute or convalescent COVID-19. The chain combines TRBV9 with TRBJ2-1; 12 bases are shared with TRBD2. The CDR3 region has the DNA TGTGCCAGCAGCGTAGTCCCCCTAGCGGGGGGGTACAATGAGCAGTTCTTC. The encoded protein is CASSVVPLAGGYNEQFF.